This T cell receptor (beta chain) appears in the sequencing data of a study of blood T cell repertoires in COVID-19. Study-wide background: Samples came from the United States, Italy and Spain, spanning acute and convalescent COVID-19. Sample material is recorded as cDNA or gDNA derived from T cells, B-cell-depleted T cells, or PBMCs.

Original analysis: Counts of nucleated cells, estimated from reference gene primer amplification, were obtained. The table came from immunoSEQ multiplex PCR; TCRdb's copy has only in-frame clones and leaves some out. V, J and clone size are those of that table, while D and trimming were read from the DNA. This table has some 150,000 clones, more than 70% appearing once. Per the germline V gene, CDR1 is SGHRS and CDR2 is YFSETQ. CDR3 size: 14 residues. Trimming stripped 0 bases from V and 6 bases from J, with 9 bases between. The sequenced sample consisted of peripheral blood. The chain is built from TRBV5-1 and TRBJ2-2; D gene ambiguous. This receptor was obtained from a woman between 50 and 59 years old with acute or convalescent COVID-19. CDR3 sequence: CASSLALDAGELFF. CDR3 bases: TGCGCCAGCAGCTTGGCCCTAGACGCCGGGGAGCTGTTTTTT. The whole variable domain, remainder taken from reference TRBV5-1 and TRBJ2-2, is KAGVTQTPRYLIKTRGQQVTLSCSPISGHRSVSWYQQTPGQGLQFLFEYFSETQRNKGNFPGRFSGRQFSNSRSEMNVSTLELGDSALYLCASSLALDAGELFFGEGSRLTVL.